This T cell receptor (beta chain) is from a study of blood T cells in healthy people across ages (dated by TCRdb to between 2015 and 2016). Notes on the research overall: Template switching captured roughly one uniquely barcoded TCR beta cDNA molecule per two T cells in model experiments. The study measured age-related changes in TCR beta repertoire diversity using deep sequencing normalized with unique cDNA molecular identifiers. Four age groups were formed from the donors: young (average roughly 15 years), middle-aged (less than 40), aged (62) and long-lived (about 80). To avoid experimental bias, donors of different ages were randomly spread across the sequencing lanes. Using the same blood draw, the study looked at two additional independent replicas of 1 million unique cDNA reads for two donors, one aged 18 to 30 and the other aged 80 or older.

Systemically healthy Caucasian individuals from Russia, 39 in total and aged about 6 to 100 years, were included as donors. About 9.1 milliliters of peripheral blood were collected from each donor into EDTA-treated Vacutainer tubes. Ficoll-Paque density-gradient centrifugation was used to isolate PBMCs, with at least 6 million per sample. Total RNA, at least 5.5 micrograms per sample, was extracted from PBMCs with Trizol reagent. For every donor, an aliquot of PBMCs went through flow cytometry to measure the percentages of naive CD45RAhigh/CD27high T cells. The library was built by means of 5' RACE. A second roughly 6 to 12 cycle PCR used a sample-barcoded 5' primer and a J-beta primer mix. A template-switch 5' adaptor carrying 12 random nucleotides introduced a unique molecular identifier onto each TCR beta cDNA molecule. At least 2.5 million CDR3-containing paired-end reads were obtained from each sample. First-strand cDNA synthesis was performed from all RNA using the Mint cDNA synthesis kit, with priming by a TRBC-specific oligonucleotide. Following uracil-DNA glycosylase treatment, all cDNA underwent a first 18-cycle PCR with the universal primers M1SS and BC2_uni_R. The authors' pipeline ran thus. For normalization, 1 million high-quality reads were randomly selected from each sample, with every read carrying a distinct molecular identifier. Instead of being binned into consensus sequences, reads that shared molecular identifiers were thrown out. MiTCR, with a Q25 quality threshold and the strictest error-elimination algorithm, was used for CDR3 identification, clonotype clustering and error correction. A nonparametric unseen species model using Euler transformation provided a lower-bound estimate of total TCR beta diversity. Through fastp at Q25 and MiXCR, TCRdb rebuilt clones from the public reads, retaining in-frame beta chains. Every CDR3 protein is listed once, alongside the most common genes and DNA of its rows. These V and J calls are TCRdb output, not the study's own analysis. The sample table holds 1.8 million or so distinct CDR3 sequences, of which about two fifths were seen once. Around 23% of the sample is held by the ten biggest clonotypes.

Overall study results and their limits: Donor CMV infection status was unknown, potentially confounding age-related changes in expanded clonotypes. A strong correlation was found between observed TCR beta diversity and the percentage of naive T cells measured by flow cytometry. Total diversity estimates from one million sequenced T cells were considered lower bounds and underestimates. Because profiling used bulk unsorted PBMCs, naive and antigen-experienced compartments could not be compared conclusively. Observed TCR beta diversity per million T cells fell roughly linearly with age, and a significant reduction was already apparent by age roughly 40. Compared with the aged group, the long-lived group had more naive CD4+ T cells, fewer expanded clones and increased TCR diversity, a pattern suggesting age selection.

The germline V gene sets CDR1 to SGHTA and CDR2 to FQGNSA. Spanning cysteine to phenylalanine, the CDR3 consists of 18 amino acids. Of all the DNA, just the CDR3 is kept, 54 bases in frame from base 1. Germline trimming: 8 bases from V, 4 bases from J; junction bases outside gene matches: 13. As for this clonotype: It lacks a known antigen. The input lacks base qualities; no much larger clone sits a single base away.

The specimen was blood. The sequence was obtained from a human donor in good health. This chain joins TRBV7-2 to TRBJ2-1; TRBD2 fits 14 bases in the junction. The bases read TGTGCCAGCTGGAGCCGACTAGCGGGAGGGCCTCGGTACAATGAGCAGTTCTTC. Translated, this gives CASWSRLAGGPRYNEQFF.